The rows below give T cell receptor beta chains drawn from one sample of a study of identical twins. MiXCR was run by TCRdb on the 5' RACE reads, yielding one entry per CDR3 protein. The sample holds some 730,000 distinct CDR3 sequences, 15% to 20% seen once. The same data also contributed to another study, on T cells expressing NK-cell markers.

The material sequenced was PBMCs. The receptors originated from a woman in her late teens or twenties in good health. The CDR3 runs from the conserved cysteine through the conserved F or W. D genes are given only for firm matches. A clone size is listed for some rows: how often the clone was seen (once, few, many), or a class if it is expanded.

>-|TRBV20-1|TRBD2|TRBJ2-2
CSASGAGLAGRNGELFF
TGCAGTGCTAGTGGGGCGGGACTAGCGGGACGAAACGGGGAGCTGTTTTTT
>-|TRBV4-3|TRBD1|TRBJ2-7
CASKGQGHEQYF
TGCGCCAGCAAAGGACAGGGCCACGAGCAGTACTTC
>-|TRBV7-6|-|TRBJ2-1
CASSFEGGVTRFRTNEQFF
TGTGCCAGCAGCTTCGAGGGAGGAGTGACGCGTTTTAGGACGAATGAGCAGTTCTTC
>-|TRBV18|TRBD2|TRBJ2-5
CASSPPAGGGETQYF
TGTGCCAGCTCACCCCCCGCCGGCGGGGGTGAGACCCAGTACTTC
>-|TRBV20-1|-|TRBJ2-3
CSVQTRSTDTQYF
TGCAGTGTTCAGACCCGTAGCACAGATACGCAGTATTTT
>-|TRBV9|-|TRBJ1-5
CASSVDTGGNQPQHF
TGTGCCAGCAGCGTAGACACAGGAGGCAATCAGCCCCAGCATTTT
>few|TRBV12-3/TRBV12-4|-|TRBJ2-7
CASSLEGVPYEQYF
TGTGCCAGCAGTTTGGAGGGAGTTCCCTACGAGCAGTACTTC
>few|TRBV12-3/TRBV12-4|TRBD2|TRBJ2-7
CASSLDGLAESNYEQYF
TGTGCCAGCAGTTTAGACGGACTAGCGGAGAGTAACTACGAGCAGTACTTC
>-|TRBV9|TRBD1|TRBJ1-6
CASSVGGQATDSPLHF
TGTGCCAGCAGCGTAGGGGGACAGGCAACGGATTCACCCCTCCACTTT
>-|TRBV7-2|-|TRBJ2-5
CASSRARDGETQYF
TGTGCCAGCAGCCGGGCGAGGGATGGGGAGACCCAGTACTTC
>few|TRBV14|TRBD2|TRBJ2-3
CASSTTGTSNRYPQYF
TGTGCCAGCAGCACTACCGGGACTAGCAACCGTTATCCGCAGTATTTT
>few|TRBV12-3/TRBV12-4|-|TRBJ2-5
CASSFATAQETQYF
TGTGCCAGCAGTTTTGCAACAGCGCAAGAGACCCAGTACTTC
>-|TRBV20-1|-|TRBJ2-3
CSARDYHGGRADTQYF
TGCAGTGCTAGAGATTATCACGGAGGGCGAGCGGATACGCAGTATTTT
>-|TRBV25-1|-|TRBJ2-6
CASSGWAPGANVLTF
TGTGCCAGCAGTGGCTGGGCTCCTGGGGCCAACGTCCTGACTTTC
>-|TRBV11-2|TRBD1|TRBJ2-7
CASSSPGRDRREQYF
TGTGCCAGCAGCTCACCCGGACGGGACAGAAGGGAGCAGTACTTC
>-|TRBV27|TRBD2|TRBJ2-2
CASASGGTGELFF
TGTGCCAGCGCTAGCGGGGGCACCGGGGAGCTGTTTTTT
>few|TRBV7-9|-|TRBJ2-2
CASSQGTYQTTGELFF
TGTGCCAGCAGCCAAGGGACATATCAAACCACCGGGGAGCTGTTTTTT
>-|TRBV20-1|-|TRBJ2-1
CSASPRDNEQFF
TGCAGTGCTAGCCCTAGGGACAATGAGCAGTTCTTC
>-|TRBV11-3|TRBD1|TRBJ2-1
CASRPTGVNEQFF
TGTGCCAGCAGACCTACAGGGGTTAATGAGCAGTTCTTC
>-|TRBV7-9|TRBD2|TRBJ2-1
CASSLVTSGNNEQFF
TGTGCCAGCAGCTTAGTCACTAGCGGGAACAATGAGCAGTTCTTC
>-|TRBV2|-|TRBJ2-1
CASSVIGGATYNEQFF
TGTGCCAGTAGTGTTATAGGGGGGGCAACCTACAATGAGCAGTTCTTC
>few|TRBV7-3|TRBD2|TRBJ2-2
CASSLIRLAGGYTGELFF
TGTGCCAGCAGCTTAATCCGTCTAGCGGGGGGCTACACCGGGGAGCTGTTTTTT
>many|TRBV29-1|TRBD2|TRBJ2-1
CSVDGTSGSRGSYNEQFF
TGCAGCGTAGATGGGACTAGCGGGAGTCGCGGCTCCTACAATGAGCAGTTCTTC
>few|TRBV20-1|TRBD2|TRBJ2-1
CSARGLAGGRYNEQFF
TGCAGTGCTAGAGGACTAGCGGGGGGGCGATACAATGAGCAGTTCTTC
>few|TRBV7-6|-|TRBJ2-2
CASSQEGGIGELFF
TGTGCCAGCAGCCAGGAAGGGGGTATCGGGGAGCTGTTTTTT
>few|TRBV20-1|-|TRBJ1-2
CSAREAGHGYTF
TGCAGTGCTAGAGAGGCAGGGCATGGCTACACCTTC
>-|TRBV10-3|-|TRBJ2-1
CAISDLLAASYNEQFF
TGTGCCATCAGTGACCTCCTAGCAGCGTCCTACAATGAGCAGTTCTTC
>-|TRBV12-3/TRBV12-4|TRBD1|TRBJ2-2
CASSTRGRPTGELFF
TGTGCCAGCAGCACCAGGGGGCGACCCACCGGGGAGCTGTTTTTT
>-|TRBV20-1|-|TRBJ2-7
CSVEGDGHYEQYF
TGCAGTGTCGAGGGGGACGGACACTACGAGCAGTACTTC
>few|TRBV12-3/TRBV12-4|-|TRBJ2-3
CATPGGDTQYF
TGTGCCACCCCAGGGGGGGATACGCAGTATTTT
>-|TRBV15|TRBD1|TRBJ2-7
CATSRGGGQAYEQYF
TGTGCCACCAGCAGAGGTGGTGGACAGGCCTACGAGCAGTACTTC
>many|TRBV12-3/TRBV12-4|-|TRBJ2-5
CASSLPDSGQETQYF
TGTGCCAGCAGTTTACCGGACAGCGGGCAAGAGACCCAGTACTTC
>-|TRBV29-1|TRBD2|TRBJ2-7
CSVARMTSNREMFDYEQYF
TGCAGCGTTGCCCGCATGACTAGCAACCGGGAAATGTTCGACTACGAGCAGTACTTC
>-|TRBV6-5|TRBD2|TRBJ2-7
CASSYGAGGEQYF
TGTGCCAGCAGTTACGGGGCGGGAGGCGAGCAGTACTTC
>few|TRBV15|-|TRBJ2-7
CATSTPGRSDEQYF
TGTGCCACCAGCACCCCAGGGAGGTCCGACGAGCAGTACTTC
>few|TRBV6-1|-|TRBJ2-1
CASSGAPNYNEQFF
TGTGCCAGCAGTGGGGCCCCAAATTACAATGAGCAGTTCTTC
>-|TRBV19|-|TRBJ1-1
CASSIHHRVTEAFF
TGTGCCAGTAGTATTCATCACAGGGTCACTGAAGCTTTCTTT
>-|TRBV29-1|TRBD2|TRBJ2-1
CSTSGTSFEQFF
TGCAGCACCTCCGGGACTAGCTTCGAGCAGTTCTTC
>many|TRBV6-5|-|TRBJ2-1
CASRRYNEQFF
TGTGCCAGCAGGCGCTACAATGAGCAGTTCTTC
>-|TRBV4-3|TRBD2|TRBJ2-7
CASSQETSGTTYEQYF
TGCGCCAGCAGCCAAGAAACTAGCGGGACAACCTACGAGCAGTACTTC
>once|TRBV3-1|-|TRBJ2-3
CASSKTGVGQVTDTQYF
TGTGCCAGCAGCAAAACGGGGGTGGGGCAGGTGACAGATACGCAGTATTTT
>many|TRBV7-2|-|TRBJ2-1
CASSPRNEQFF
TGTGCCAGCAGCCCCCGCAATGAGCAGTTCTTC
>-|TRBV24-1|-|TRBJ2-1
CATSVAGGPENEQFF
TGTGCCACCAGTGTCGCCGGGGGCCCGGAAAATGAGCAGTTCTTC
>-|TRBV6-5|TRBD1|TRBJ1-2
CASSNRQGQGHGYTF
TGTGCCAGCAGTAACCGACAGGGTCAGGGCCATGGCTACACCTTC
>many|TRBV6-5|-|TRBJ1-4
CASSWTEGSPNEKLFF
TGTGCCAGCAGTTGGACGGAAGGCAGTCCTAATGAAAAACTGTTTTTT
>-|TRBV12-3/TRBV12-4|TRBD2|TRBJ2-1
CASSAGARLAAYNEQFF
TGTGCCAGCAGCGCCGGGGCAAGACTAGCCGCCTACAATGAGCAGTTCTTC
>few|TRBV5-1|-|TRBJ1-6
CASSLEQYNSPLHF
TGCGCCAGCAGCTTGGAACAGTATAATTCACCCCTCCACTTT
>-|TRBV12-3/TRBV12-4|-|TRBJ2-1
CASTTPPGTTYHEQFF
TGTGCCAGCACCACTCCCCCGGGGACCACCTACCATGAGCAGTTCTTC
>few|TRBV3-1|-|TRBJ2-7
CASSHKGSYEQYF
TGTGCCAGCAGCCATAAGGGGTCCTACGAGCAGTACTTC
>-|TRBV5-1|TRBD1|TRBJ1-1
CASRDRVSTEAFF
TGCGCCAGCAGGGACAGGGTGAGCACTGAAGCTTTCTTT
>-|TRBV7-9|-|TRBJ2-2
CASTPVGNTGELFF
TGTGCCAGCACCCCGGTTGGGAACACCGGGGAGCTGTTTTTT
>-|TRBV10-3|-|TRBJ2-1
CAISRTAWEQFF
TGTGCCATCAGCCGTACCGCATGGGAGCAGTTCTTC